A single sample is the source of the 26 T cell receptor beta chains below, sequenced in a study of regulatory T cells in long-lasting Graves disease (dated by TCRdb to 2020 to 2023). The time point label corresponds to: newly diagnosed GD, antithyroid drugs for less than 3 months. For both TCR sequencing and RNA sequencing, RNA was extracted from PBMCs using TRIzol. Libraries came from multiplex PCR. TCRdb names Illumina HiSeq 4000 as the instrument used. CDR3 regions were amplified by Arm-PCR with iRepertoire HTBI primers to construct TCR beta libraries. TCRdb reran the public reads through fastp at Q25 and MiXCR, keeping productive beta chains. CDR3 protein sequences are deduplicated, and each keeps its most common genes and DNA. The sample data list approximately 400,000 distinct CDR3 sequences, and 14% to 15% of these were observed just once. The top ten constitute approximately 16% of the sample.

This same sample was also taken into another study, of T cells in Graves' hyperthyroidism and ophthalmopathy.

The sample in question was peripheral blood mononuclear cells (PBMCs), obtained at new diagnosis, from a patient treated with antithyroid drugs. Receptors were obtained from a woman in her twenties or thirties with Graves disease. Donor details come from another sample of the same person, matched by shared clones.

The table lists this clonotype with many counts. The chain links TRBV6-1 to TRBJ2-7; D is perhaps TRBD2 (5 bases). Trimming took 2 bases from V and 4 from J, leaving 15 bases between them. This CDR3 has 15 residues. Germline V gene lookup returns CDR1 MNHNS and CDR2 SASEGT. The CDR3 region is CASSESGVAWYEQYF. As DNA, the CDR3 is TGTGCCAGCAGTGAATCTGGGGTAGCGTGGTACGAGCAGTACTTC.

The genes are TRBV6-2 or TRBV6-3 and TRBJ2-7, with D unclear. The germline V gene has CDR1 MNHEY and CDR2 SVGEGT. V lost 2 bases to trimming and J lost 6 bases, with 17 bases between them. This CDR3 has 15 amino acids. As DNA, the CDR3 is TGTGCCAGCAGTTACCTGTCCTCCCGGTCGGCCGAGCAGTACTTC. The encoded protein is CASSYLSSRSAEQYF.

This clonotype was counted once. A much larger clone is a single base away; this may be a read error. The J gene is TRBJ1-1, the V gene TRBV11-2; the match to TRBD1 covers 9 bases. The germline V gene has CDR1 SGHAT and CDR2 FQNNGV. The CDR3 extends over 12 amino acids. J was trimmed by 10 bases and V by 7 bases; bases with no gene match: 7. The CDR3 nucleotides are TGTGCCAGCATTCACCCGACAGGGGGAGCTTTCTTT. Its protein product is CASIHPTGGAFF.

The CDR3 loop reads CASSTPGLAGEDGELFF. The DNA for the CDR3 is TGTGCCAGCAGCACTCCGGGACTAGCGGGAGAGGACGGGGAGCTGTTTTTT. The chain has TRBV3-1 and TRBJ2-2; 14 positions match TRBD2. Germline values: CDR1 LGHDT, CDR2 YNNKEL (reference sequence). The CDR3 has 17 amino acids. After removal of 5 bases from V and 7 bases from J, the junction contained 9 bases not matched to a gene. The full variable domain, completed using reference TRBV3-1 and TRBJ2-2, is DTAVSQTPKYLVTQMGNDKSIKCEQNLGHDTMYWYKQDSKKFLKIMFSYNNKELIINETVPNRFSPKSPDKAHLNLHINSLELGDSAVYFCASSTPGLAGEDGELFFGEGSRLTVL.

This clonotype turned up a few times. V is TRBV9 and J is TRBJ2-5; 11 nucleotides line up with TRBD2. The germline V gene has CDR1 SGDLS and CDR2 YYNGEE. Unmatched junction bases numbered 1, after V lost 1 base and J lost 5 bases. The CDR3 is made up of 14 amino acids. The chain's CDR3 is CASSVTSGSETQYF. The DNA for the CDR3 is TGTGCCAGCAGCGTAACTAGCGGGAGTGAGACCCAGTACTTC.

This clonotype was observed at least ten times. This chain uses TRBV27 with TRBJ2-7; tentative D call: TRBD1 (5 bases). Trimming pared 2 bases from V and 4 bases from J, leaving 15 bases between. This CDR3 is 15 amino acids long. Germline-derived CDR1 and CDR2 are MNHEY and SMNVEV (reference sequence). The CDR3 sequence is CASSLGAGFAYEQYF. CDR3 DNA sequence: TGTGCCAGCAGTTTAGGGGCAGGGTTTGCGTACGAGCAGTACTTC.

This clonotype was seen many times. The rearrangement uses TRBV6-4 and TRBJ2-3; D is uncertain. V was pared by 4 bases and J by 0 bases, with 5 bases between. The V gene's germline CDR1 is MRHNA and CDR2 SNTAGT. The CDR3 runs 13 residues. In DNA, the CDR3 is TGTGCCAGCAGTGCTGGCAGCACAGATACGCAGTATTTT. It specifies CASSAGSTDTQYF.

This clonotype was seen ten or more times. V and J are TRBV27 and TRBJ2-7; TRBD2 matches 7 bases. Trimming at V came to 3 bases and at J to 5 bases, leaving 10 bases not matched to a gene. CDR3 length: 15 residues. Per the germline V gene, CDR1 is MNHEY and CDR2 is SMNVEV (reference sequence). DNA for the CDR3: TGTGCCAGCAGTTTCTTGGGGAGCGGGATGGACGAGCAGTACTTC. It codes for CASSFLGSGMDEQYF.

This clonotype was observed at least ten times. The chain joins TRBV10-3 to TRBJ2-3; 15 nucleotides match TRBD2. The germline gives CDR1 ENHRY, CDR2 SYGVKD. The trim removed 1 base at V and 4 bases at J, leaving 3 bases unmatched. There are 17 residues in the CDR3. The CDR3: CAISEWRTSGRADTQYF. The DNA for the CDR3 is TGTGCCATCAGTGAGTGGCGGACTAGCGGGAGGGCAGATACGCAGTATTTT.

CDR3 protein: CSARAKLAGDSNEQFF. CDR3 DNA sequence: TGCAGTGCTAGAGCCAAACTAGCGGGAGATTCAAATGAGCAGTTCTTC. The chain couples TRBV20-1 to TRBJ2-1, with 11 bases matching TRBD2. CDR3 length equals 16 residues. The V gene end was trimmed by 1 base and the J gene end by 7 bases; junction bases not matched to a gene: 9. Per germline, CDR1 DFQATT and CDR2 SNEGSKA (reference sequence).

This clonotype was counted a few times. The V gene is TRBV19, the J gene TRBJ2-1; 12 bases map to TRBD2. There are 17 residues in the CDR3. CDR1 and CDR2 (germline): LNHDA, SQIVND (reference sequence). The trim removed 5 bases at V and 1 base at J, leaving 6 bases unmatched. CDR3 loop: CASSPTSGSHSYNEQFF. As DNA, the CDR3 is TGTGCCAGTAGTCCGACTAGCGGGAGTCATTCCTACAATGAGCAGTTCTTC.

This clonotype was detected only a few times. The chain employs TRBV5-5 and TRBJ2-2; the match to TRBD1 covers 8 bases. The J segment lost 15 bases and the V segment lost 0 bases, leaving 4 bases of the junction unmatched. Germline values: CDR1 SGHKS, CDR2 YYEKEE (reference sequence). CDR3 length equals 12 residues. CDR3 protein: CASSLVDRALFF. For the CDR3, the DNA is TGTGCCAGCAGCTTGGTGGACAGGGCGTTGTTTTTT.

A word on this clonotype: A clone one base away is much larger, so this may be a read error. The chain recombines TRBV13 with TRBJ1-1, with 9 bases aligning to TRBD1. CDR3 length: 14 residues. The junction had 7 bases not matched to a gene; V was cut back by 5 bases and J by 6 bases. The germline CDR1 and CDR2 sequences are PRHDT and FYEKMQ (reference sequence). The CDR3, as DNA: TGTGCCAGCAGCACAGGGGGCGACCCCCCTGAAGCTTTCTTT. Residues: CASSTGGDPPEAFF.

The V call is TRBV14, the J call TRBJ2-7, with 7 bases fitting TRBD2. Trimming removed 0 bases from V and 4 bases from J; junction bases left unmatched: 3. Germline V gene lookup returns CDR1 SGHDN and CDR2 FVKESK. CDR3 size: 14 residues. CDR3 nucleotides: TGTGCCAGCAGCCAAGAGCGGGAGTTTTACGAGCAGTACTTC. It codes for CASSQEREFYEQYF.

This clonotype has a count of ten or more. V usage is TRBV12-3 or TRBV12-4 and J usage is TRBJ2-5; TRBD2 aligns across 10 bases. The CDR3 runs 13 residues. V was pared by 5 bases and J by 4 bases, with 1 base of the junction left unmatched. The CDR3 DNA reads as TGTGCCAGCAGTGCTAGCGGGAGAGAGACCCAGTACTTC. This sequence encodes CASSASGRETQYF.

This clonotype appeared many times. V and J are TRBV10-3 and TRBJ1-2; D is ambiguous. CDR1 is ENHRY and CDR2 is SYGVKD in the germline V gene. Trimming removed 4 bases at V and 6 bases at J, with 9 bases between. This CDR3 is 12 amino acids long. CDR3 sequence: CAISGEMDGYTF. CDR3 bases: TGTGCCATCAGTGGTGAGATGGATGGCTACACCTTC.

The chain uses TRBV7-9 and TRBJ1-1; 7 bases are a match to TRBD1. V was clipped by 1 base and J by 5 bases; unmatched bases: 4. Germline V CDR1 and CDR2: SEHNR, FQNEAQ (reference sequence). The CDR3 is 14 amino acids. The CDR3: CASSLGGTATEAFF. CDR3 sequence (DNA): TGTGCCAGCAGCTTAGGCGGGACAGCTACTGAAGCTTTCTTT.

The gene calls are TRBV20-1 and TRBJ2-1; D unclear. Germline CDR1 DFQATT, CDR2 SNEGSKA (reference sequence). V dropped 6 bases and J dropped 10 bases, with 19 bases sitting between them. The CDR3 sequence is 13 residues long. The CDR3 sequence is CSARAFSSYEQFF. The CDR3 coding sequence is TGCAGTGCCCGGGCCTTCAGCTCCTACGAGCAGTTCTTC.

Regarding this clonotype: A much more abundant neighbour one base away suggests this may be a read error. V usage is TRBV28 and J usage is TRBJ2-3; possible D gene TRBD2, 5 bases. The germline V gene encodes CDR1 MDHEN and CDR2 SYDVKM. The CDR3 has 16 amino acids. Between the trimmed V and J ends, which lost 8 bases and 1 base, there was a span of 19 bases. For the CDR3, the DNA is TGTGCCAGCTCATCACCGTCTAGCACCCGCACAGATACGCAGTATTTT. Translating gives CASSSPSSTRTDTQYF. The full variable domain, rest sourced from reference TRBV28 and TRBJ2-3, is DVKVTQSSRYLVKRTGEKVFLECVQDMDHENMFWYRQDPGLGLRLIYFSYDVKMKEKGDIPEGYSVSREKKERFSLILESASTNQTSMYLCASSSPSSTRTDTQYFGPGTRLTVL.

The chain employs TRBV12-5 and TRBJ1-4, with no clear D. This CDR3 comprises 11 residues. The germline CDR1 and CDR2 sequences are LGHNT and FRNRAP. Trimming shortened V by 6 bases and J by 5 bases, and 4 bases separated the two germline ends. For the CDR3, the DNA is TGTGCTAGTGGCCCAAATGAAAAACTGTTTTTT. It specifies CASGPNEKLFF.

There are many counts of this clonotype. V gene TRBV7-9 combines with J gene TRBJ2-1; 8 bases line up with TRBD2. The CDR3 runs 16 residues. With 5 bases clipped from V and 7 bases from J, the junction kept 13 bases outside the gene matches. The germline V gene encodes CDR1 SEHNR and CDR2 FQNEAQ (reference sequence). The CDR3: CASSPDRGGEWNEQFF. CDR3 sequence (DNA): TGTGCCAGCAGCCCGGACCGGGGGGGAGAGTGGAATGAGCAGTTCTTC.

This clonotype was counted at least ten times. V gene TRBV7-9 combines with J gene TRBJ1-2; D remains unclear. V was shortened by 1 base and J by 8 bases, with 5 bases between the two germline ends. The CDR3 spans 11 residues. In germline, CDR1 is SEHNR, CDR2 FQNEAQ (reference sequence). DNA of the CDR3: TGTGCCAGCAGCTTAGATGGGGGCTACACCTTC. It codes for CASSLDGGYTF.

This clonotype was seen at least ten times. CDR3 sequence reads: CASSNWTGNTEAFF. DNA for the CDR3: TGTGCCAGTAGTAACTGGACGGGGAACACTGAAGCTTTCTTT. This chain uses TRBV19 with TRBJ1-1; D ambiguous. Germline-derived CDR1 and CDR2 are LNHDA and SQIVND (reference sequence). CDR3 size: 14 residues. V lost 4 bases and J lost 1, with 10 bases in between.

This clonotype was detected many times. The J gene is TRBJ1-6, the V gene TRBV3-1; TRBD1 matches 8 bases. This CDR3 contains 15 residues. V was clipped by 5 bases and J by 7 bases; unmatched bases: 7. Germline CDR1 is LGHDT and CDR2 is YNNKEL (reference sequence). Here the CDR3 reads CASSSHRGTNSPLHF. As DNA, the CDR3 is TGTGCCAGCAGCTCCCACAGGGGGACCAATTCACCCCTCCACTTT.

This clonotype was recorded a few times. V gene TRBV15 combines with J gene TRBJ1-4; D uncertain. This CDR3 is 13 amino acids long. Germline V lookup: CDR1 LNHNV, CDR2 YYDKDF (reference sequence). V lost 8 bases and J lost 0, with 7 bases in between. The CDR3 region is CATSEATNEKLFF. Written as DNA, the CDR3 is TGTGCCACCTCTGAGGCAACTAATGAAAAACTGTTTTTT.

The rearrangement joins TRBV6-5 to TRBJ2-1, with D possibly matching TRBD1 (6 bases). The CDR3 runs to 15 residues. With 4 bases removed from V and 10 bases from J, the gap between germline ends came to 20 bases. In germline, CDR1 is MNHEY, CDR2 SVGAGI. CDR3 in DNA: TGTGCCAGCAGTTTTTTAGTACAGGGAGCCTACGAGCAGTTCTTC. Translated, it gives CASSFLVQGAYEQFF.